Listed here is a single TCR beta chain. Trimming removed 2 bases from V and 5 bases from J, with 4 bases in between. This CDR3 is built from 12 residues. Germline lookup yields CDR1 MDHEN and CDR2 SYDVKM. These data originate in a study of T cell changes during pregnancy in multiple sclerosis. Some clones are missing from TCRdb's copy, which holds only in-frame ones; the method was immunoSEQ multiplex PCR. The profile shows approximately 85,000 clones, 80% to 95% of them singletons. This sample comprised peripheral blood, obtained in the first trimester of pregnancy. The clonotype comes from a female donor with multiple sclerosis, enrolled in a pregnancy study. The chain joins TRBV28 to TRBJ2-1, with D uncertain. Written as DNA, the CDR3 is TGTGCCAGCAGTTTAGAGGACAATGAGCAGTTCTTC. Translating it yields CASSLEDNEQFF.